The source of this T cell receptor beta chain is a study of cytomegalovirus exposure and HLA in healthy donors. The PCR had 60 Vbeta and 13 Jbeta primers. Assay used: immunoSEQ multiplex PCR; TCRdb lists only in-frame clones, some missing. The listing records under 90,000 clones. In germline, CDR1 is LGHNA, CDR2 YSLEER. With 6 bases removed from V and 0 bases from J, the gap between germline ends came to 14 bases. This CDR3 region has 15 residues. The sequence came from a man aged 50-59 years in good health and CMV-seropositive. Sequenced sample: PBMCs. The chain is built from TRBV4-3 and TRBJ2-5; maybe TRBD1 (5 bases). The CDR3, as DNA: TGCGCCAGCAGTCGACAGTTCATGTACCAAGAGACCCAGTACTTC. Translated: CASSRQFMYQETQYF.